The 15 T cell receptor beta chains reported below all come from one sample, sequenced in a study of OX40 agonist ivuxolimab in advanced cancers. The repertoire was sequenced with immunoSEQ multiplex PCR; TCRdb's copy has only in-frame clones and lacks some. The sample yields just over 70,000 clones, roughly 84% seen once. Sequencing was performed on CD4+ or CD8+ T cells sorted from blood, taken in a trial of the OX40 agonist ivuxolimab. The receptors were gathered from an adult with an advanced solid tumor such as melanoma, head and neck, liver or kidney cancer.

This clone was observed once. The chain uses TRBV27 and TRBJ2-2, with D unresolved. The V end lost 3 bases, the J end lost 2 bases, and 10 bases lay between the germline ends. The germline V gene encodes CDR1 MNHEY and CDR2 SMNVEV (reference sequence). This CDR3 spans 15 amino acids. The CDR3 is CASSFRSFNTGELFF. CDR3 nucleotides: TGTGCCAGCAGTTTTAGGTCTTTCAACACCGGGGAGCTGTTTTTT.

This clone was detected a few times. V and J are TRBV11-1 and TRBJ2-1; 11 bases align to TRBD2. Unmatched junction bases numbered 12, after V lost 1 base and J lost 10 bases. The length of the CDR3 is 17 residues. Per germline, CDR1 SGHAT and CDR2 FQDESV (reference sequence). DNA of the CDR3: TGTGCCAGCAGCTTAGGGCTAGCGGGGGGTCGCTTCGGCGAGCAGTTCTTC. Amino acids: CASSLGLAGGRFGEQFF. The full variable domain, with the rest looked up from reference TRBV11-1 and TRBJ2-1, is EAEVAQSPRYKITEKSQAVAFWCDPISGHATLYWYRQILGQGPELLVQFQDESVVDDSQLPKDRFSAERLKGVDSTLKIQPAELGDSAMYLCASSLGLAGGRFGEQFFGPGTRLTVL.

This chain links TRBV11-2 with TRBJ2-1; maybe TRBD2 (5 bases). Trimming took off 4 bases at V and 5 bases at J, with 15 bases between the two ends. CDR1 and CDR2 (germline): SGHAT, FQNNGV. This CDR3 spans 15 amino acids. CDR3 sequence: CASSSVYGVDNEQFF. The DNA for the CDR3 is TGTGCCAGCAGCTCCGTTTACGGGGTGGACAATGAGCAGTTCTTC.

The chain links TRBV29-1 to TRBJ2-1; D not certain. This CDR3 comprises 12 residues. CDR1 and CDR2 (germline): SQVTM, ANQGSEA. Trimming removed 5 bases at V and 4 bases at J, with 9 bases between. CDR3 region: CSVRRTYNEQFF. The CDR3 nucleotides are TGCAGCGTTCGTCGTACTTACAATGAGCAGTTCTTC.

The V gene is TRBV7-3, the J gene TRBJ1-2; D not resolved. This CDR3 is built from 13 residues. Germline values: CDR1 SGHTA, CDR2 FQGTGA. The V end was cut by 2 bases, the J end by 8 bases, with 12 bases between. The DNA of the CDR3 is TGTGCCAGCAGCTTAGCACCCTATGGAGGCTACACCTTC. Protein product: CASSLAPYGGYTF.

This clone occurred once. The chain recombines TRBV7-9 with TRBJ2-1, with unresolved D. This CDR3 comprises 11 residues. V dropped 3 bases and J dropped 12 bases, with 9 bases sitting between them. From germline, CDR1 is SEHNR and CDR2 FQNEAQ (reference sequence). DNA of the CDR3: TGTGCCAGCAGCTTCGAGGCGGCGCAGTTCTTC. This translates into CASSFEAAQFF.

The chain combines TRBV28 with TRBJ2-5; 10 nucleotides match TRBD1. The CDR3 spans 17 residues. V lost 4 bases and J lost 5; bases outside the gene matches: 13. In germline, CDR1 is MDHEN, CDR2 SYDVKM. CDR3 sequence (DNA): TGTGCCAGCAGTTCTTATTATAGGACAGGGGGAGGGGAGACCCAGTACTTC. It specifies CASSSYYRTGGGETQYF.

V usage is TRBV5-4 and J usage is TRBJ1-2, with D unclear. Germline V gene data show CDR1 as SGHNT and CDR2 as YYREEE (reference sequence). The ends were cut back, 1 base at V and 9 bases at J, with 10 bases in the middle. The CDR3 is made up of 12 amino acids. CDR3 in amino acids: CASSLNDVRYTF. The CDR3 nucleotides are TGTGCCAGCAGCTTGAATGATGTTCGCTACACCTTC.

This CDR3 is CAWKAGYNEQFF. DNA of the CDR3: TGTGCCTGGAAGGCGGGTTACAATGAGCAGTTCTTC. The V gene is TRBV30, the J gene TRBJ2-1; maybe TRBD2 (5 bases). Germline V gives CDR1 GTSNPN, CDR2 SVGIG (reference sequence). V shed 4 bases and J shed 4 bases, with 8 bases lying between them. CDR3 length equals 12 residues.

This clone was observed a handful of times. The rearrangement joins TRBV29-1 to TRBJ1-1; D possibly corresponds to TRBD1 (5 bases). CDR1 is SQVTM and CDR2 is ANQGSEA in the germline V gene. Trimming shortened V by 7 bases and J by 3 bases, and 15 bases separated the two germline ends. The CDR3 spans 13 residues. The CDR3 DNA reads TGCAGCGCCGAGGAAGGGGCTGACACTGAAGCTTTCTTT. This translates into CSAEEGADTEAFF.

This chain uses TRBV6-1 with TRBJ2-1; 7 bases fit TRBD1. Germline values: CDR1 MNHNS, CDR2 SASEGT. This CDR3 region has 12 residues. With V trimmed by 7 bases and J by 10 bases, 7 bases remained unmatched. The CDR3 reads CASTYDRAEQFF. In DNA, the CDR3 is TGTGCCAGCACGTACGACAGGGCCGAGCAGTTCTTC.

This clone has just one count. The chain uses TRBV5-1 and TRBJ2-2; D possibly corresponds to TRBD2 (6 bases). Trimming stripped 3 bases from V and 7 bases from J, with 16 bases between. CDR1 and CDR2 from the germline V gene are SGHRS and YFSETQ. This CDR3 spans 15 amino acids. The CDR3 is CASSWGRRTNGELFF. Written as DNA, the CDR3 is TGCGCCAGCAGCTGGGGGAGGCGGACTAACGGGGAGCTGTTTTTT.

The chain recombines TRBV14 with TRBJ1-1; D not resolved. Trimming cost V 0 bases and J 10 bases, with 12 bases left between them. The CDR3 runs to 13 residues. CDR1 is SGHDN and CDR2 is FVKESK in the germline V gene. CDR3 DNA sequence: TGTGCCAGCAGCCAAGATCGGCGGGGAGTAGCTTTCTTT. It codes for CASSQDRRGVAFF.

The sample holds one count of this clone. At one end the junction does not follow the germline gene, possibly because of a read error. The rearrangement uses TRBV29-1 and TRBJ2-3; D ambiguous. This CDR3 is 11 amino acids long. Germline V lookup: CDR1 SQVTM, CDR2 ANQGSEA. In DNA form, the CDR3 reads TGTGCTGGAAGAAGCACAGATACGCAGTATTTT. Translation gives CAGRSTDTQYF.

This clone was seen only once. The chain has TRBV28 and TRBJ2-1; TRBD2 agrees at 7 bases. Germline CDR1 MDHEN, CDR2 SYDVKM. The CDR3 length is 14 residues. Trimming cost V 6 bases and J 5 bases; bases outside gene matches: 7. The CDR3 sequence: CASSKPSGDNEQFF. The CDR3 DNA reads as TGTGCCAGCAGCAAACCTAGCGGTGACAATGAGCAGTTCTTC.